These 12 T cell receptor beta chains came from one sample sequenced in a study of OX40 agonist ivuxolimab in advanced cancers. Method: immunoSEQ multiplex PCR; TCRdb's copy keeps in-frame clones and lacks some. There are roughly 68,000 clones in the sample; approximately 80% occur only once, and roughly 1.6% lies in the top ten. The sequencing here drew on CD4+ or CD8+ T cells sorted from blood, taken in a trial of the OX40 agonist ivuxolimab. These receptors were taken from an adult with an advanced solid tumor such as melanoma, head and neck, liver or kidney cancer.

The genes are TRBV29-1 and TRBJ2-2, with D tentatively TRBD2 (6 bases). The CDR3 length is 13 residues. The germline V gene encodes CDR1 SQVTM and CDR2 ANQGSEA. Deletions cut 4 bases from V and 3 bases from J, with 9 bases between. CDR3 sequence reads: CSVARGYTGELFF. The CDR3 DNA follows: TGCAGCGTTGCCCGGGGGTACACCGGGGAGCTGTTTTTT.

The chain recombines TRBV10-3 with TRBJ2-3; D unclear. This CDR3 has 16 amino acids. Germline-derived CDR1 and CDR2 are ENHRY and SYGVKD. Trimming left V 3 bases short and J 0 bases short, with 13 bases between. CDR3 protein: CAISEVEGQSTDTQYF. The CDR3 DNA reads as TGTGCCATCAGTGAAGTAGAAGGGCAAAGCACAGATACGCAGTATTTT.

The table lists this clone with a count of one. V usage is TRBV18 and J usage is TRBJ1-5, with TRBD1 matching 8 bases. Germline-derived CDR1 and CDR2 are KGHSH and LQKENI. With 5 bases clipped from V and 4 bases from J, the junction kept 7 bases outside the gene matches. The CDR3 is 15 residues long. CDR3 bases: TGTGCCAGCTCAGGGGACAGGCCGAGGAATCAGCCCCAGCATTTT. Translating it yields CASSGDRPRNQPQHF.

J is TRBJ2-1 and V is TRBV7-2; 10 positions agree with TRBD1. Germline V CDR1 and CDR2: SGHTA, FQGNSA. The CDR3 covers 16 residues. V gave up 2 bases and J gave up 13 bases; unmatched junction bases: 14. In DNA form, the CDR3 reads TGTGCCAGCAGCTTATCCTCGCGATCGACAGGGGGCCAACAGTTCTTC. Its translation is CASSLSSRSTGGQQFF.

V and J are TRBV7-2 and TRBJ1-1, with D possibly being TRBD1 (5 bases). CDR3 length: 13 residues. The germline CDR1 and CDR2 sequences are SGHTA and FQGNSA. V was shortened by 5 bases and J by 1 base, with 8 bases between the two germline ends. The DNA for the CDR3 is TGTGCCAGCAGCCTCGACAGGAACACTGAAGCTTTCTTT. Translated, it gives CASSLDRNTEAFF. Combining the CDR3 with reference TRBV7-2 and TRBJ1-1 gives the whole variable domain GAGVSQSPSNKVTEKGKDVELRCDPISGHTALYWYRQSLGQGLEFLIYFQGNSAPDKSGLPSDRFSAERTGGSVSTLTIQRTQQEDSAVYLCASSLDRNTEAFFGQGTRLTVV.

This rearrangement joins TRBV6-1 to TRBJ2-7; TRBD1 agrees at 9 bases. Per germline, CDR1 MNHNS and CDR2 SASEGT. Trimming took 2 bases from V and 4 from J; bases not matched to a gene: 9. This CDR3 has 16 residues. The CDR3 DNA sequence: TGTGCCAGCAGTGAACCGATTGGGGACAGGGTTTACGAGCAGTACTTC. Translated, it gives CASSEPIGDRVYEQYF.

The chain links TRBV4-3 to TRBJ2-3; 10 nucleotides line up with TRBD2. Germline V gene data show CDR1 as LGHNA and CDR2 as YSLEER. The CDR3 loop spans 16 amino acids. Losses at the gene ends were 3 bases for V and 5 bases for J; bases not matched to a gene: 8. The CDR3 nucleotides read TGCGCCAGCAGCCAGGGGGCTAGCGGGAGTCGAGATACGCAGTATTTT. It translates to CASSQGASGSRDTQYF.

Written as DNA, the CDR3 is TGCGCCAGCAGTTTTTCCCCCCCGGTGGATAGCGGCAATGAGCAGTTCTTC. Protein product: CASSFSPPVDSGNEQFF. V and J are TRBV5-1 and TRBJ2-1; a possible D gene is TRBD2 (6 bases). The germline V and J ends were trimmed by 5 bases and 6 bases, with 24 bases remaining between them. Germline V CDR1 and CDR2: SGHRS, YFSETQ. CDR3 length: 17 amino acids.

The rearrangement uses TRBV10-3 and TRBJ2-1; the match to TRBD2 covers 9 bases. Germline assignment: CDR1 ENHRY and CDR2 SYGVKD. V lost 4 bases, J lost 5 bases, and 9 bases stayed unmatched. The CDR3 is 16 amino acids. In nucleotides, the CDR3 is TGTGCCATCAGTGTTGATCTAGCGGGGCTGGACAATGAGCAGTTCTTC. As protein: CAISVDLAGLDNEQFF.

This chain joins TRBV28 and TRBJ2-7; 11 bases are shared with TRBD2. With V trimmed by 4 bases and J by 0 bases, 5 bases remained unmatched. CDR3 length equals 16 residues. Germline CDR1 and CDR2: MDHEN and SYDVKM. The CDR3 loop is CASSWGLAESSYEQYF. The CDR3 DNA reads TGTGCCAGCAGTTGGGGACTAGCGGAGAGCTCCTACGAGCAGTACTTC.

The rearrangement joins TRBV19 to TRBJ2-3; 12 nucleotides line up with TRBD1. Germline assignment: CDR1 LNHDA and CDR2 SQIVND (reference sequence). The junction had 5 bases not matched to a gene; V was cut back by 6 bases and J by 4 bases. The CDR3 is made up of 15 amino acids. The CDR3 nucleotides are TGTGCCAGTAGGACCGGGACAGGGGGCGCAGATACGCAGTATTTT. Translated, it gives CASRTGTGGADTQYF. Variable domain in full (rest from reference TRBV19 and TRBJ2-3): DGGITQSPKYLFRKEGQNVTLSCEQNLNHDAMYWYRQDPGQGLRLIYYSQIVNDFQKGDIAEGYSVSREKKESFPLTVTSAQKNPTAFYLCASRTGTGGADTQYFGPGTRLTVL.

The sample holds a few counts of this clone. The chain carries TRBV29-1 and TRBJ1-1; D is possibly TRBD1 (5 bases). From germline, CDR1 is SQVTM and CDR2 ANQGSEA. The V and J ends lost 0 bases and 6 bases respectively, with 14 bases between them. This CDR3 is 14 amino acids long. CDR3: CSVEEFRESPEAFF. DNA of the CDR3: TGCAGCGTTGAAGAGTTCAGGGAATCCCCTGAAGCTTTCTTT.